The entry below describes one T cell receptor (beta chain). The time point: after neoadjuvant nivolumab, at surgical resection. The patients had HPV-negative, locally advanced oral cavity squamous cell carcinoma. The sample originates from a study of neoadjuvant anti-PD-1 for oral cavity cancer. About the research overall: Around day 43, patients without progression received a fourth nivolumab dose before surgery.

The CDR3 loop spans 15 amino acids. The ends were cut back, 2 bases at V and 2 bases at J, with 10 bases in the middle. Germline CDR1 and CDR2: SGHVS and FQNEAQ. TCRdb's table, derived via immunoSEQ multiplex PCR, lists solely in-frame clones and lacks some. The sample lists more than 13,000 clones, roughly 70% seen once, with less than 2.5% in the top ten. This chain uses TRBV7-8 with TRBJ2-1, with D perhaps matching TRBD1 or TRBD2 (5 bases each). This clonotype was sampled from a person aged 35 to 85 with oral cavity squamous cell carcinoma. The sequencing used PBMCs, collected after nivolumab (anti-PD-1) treatment. CDR3 loop: CASSLTRGPYNEQFF. CDR3 nucleotides: TGTGCCAGCAGCTTAACCCGGGGCCCCTACAATGAGCAGTTCTTC.